The entry that follows covers one TCR beta chain sequence. What it binds is not known. Little can be read into the size of this beta chain, an off-target read in a library designed for alpha chains. CD4 T cells were positively selected, then CD8 T cells from the CD4-negative fraction. Cells stained for CD3, CD4, CD8, CD45RA, CD27 and viability were sorted into four CD45RA/CD27 subsets. This record comes from a study of naive and memory T cell subsets. The study's findings and limits: In naive cells, over 85% of TCR sequences were seen only once. A few larger clonotypes appeared in naive repertoires, especially CD8, possibly memory cells re-expressing CD45RA. TCR abundance followed a power law differing between naive and memory subsets.

Four rounds of PCR amplified the ligated cDNA using nested alpha and beta constant-region primers plus SP2. TCRdb redid the calling of the UMI-ligation and nested PCR reads with MiXCR, one entry per CDR3 protein. The repertoire table contains just over 40 distinct CDR3 sequences. Trimming removed 2 bases from V and 6 bases from J; junction bases left unmatched: 7. Germline loops: CDR1 MNHEY, CDR2 SVGEGT. CDR3 length: 15 amino acids. The TCR originated in a human donor in good health. The chain combines TRBV6-2 or TRBV6-3 with TRBJ1-5, with 7 positions matching TRBD1. Sequenced: naive CD8+ T cells from blood. In nucleotides, the CDR3 is TGTGCCAGCAGTTACGCTAACAGGGGCGGTCAGCCCCAGCATTTT. Its translation: CASSYANRGGQPQHF.